This note documents a single TCR beta chain sequence. This entry is derived from a study of PD-1 blockade in mismatch repair-deficient tumors. Only in-frame clones appear in the TCRdb table, and some are missing; sequencing was by immunoSEQ multiplex PCR. This table has about 100,000 clones, 82% appearing once. CDR3 length equals 13 residues. Deletions cut 6 bases from V and 6 bases from J, with 13 bases between. Germline V lookup: CDR1 MDHEN, CDR2 SYDVKM. The chain employs TRBV28 and TRBJ2-3; weak D call: TRBD2 (6 bases). This TCR was recovered from an adult with mismatch repair-deficient cancer. This sample comprised peripheral blood, obtained about 33 weeks after starting pembrolizumab. Here the CDR3 DNA reads TGTGCCAGCAGCCAAACGGGACTGGATACGCAGTATTTT. Amino acid sequence: CASSQTGLDTQYF.